The sequence of this T cell receptor (beta chain) was determined in a study of technical replicates of blood from a handful of donors. Germline V CDR1 and CDR2: SQVTM, ANQGSEA. V gave up 0 bases and J gave up 7 bases; unmatched junction bases: 8. The CDR3 is 15 residues long. The data were produced by immunoSEQ multiplex PCR, yet TCRdb's version contains in-frame clones alone and is incomplete. The sample carries approximately 79,000 clones, more than 85% recorded once. The specimen was T cells isolated from PBMCs. This chain links TRBV29-1 with TRBJ2-3, with 9 bases aligning to TRBD2. The source is a human donor in good health. In DNA, the CDR3 is TGCAGCGTTGAAGATGCTAGCGGGATTCGTTATACGCAGTATTTT. This translates into CSVEDASGIRYTQYF.